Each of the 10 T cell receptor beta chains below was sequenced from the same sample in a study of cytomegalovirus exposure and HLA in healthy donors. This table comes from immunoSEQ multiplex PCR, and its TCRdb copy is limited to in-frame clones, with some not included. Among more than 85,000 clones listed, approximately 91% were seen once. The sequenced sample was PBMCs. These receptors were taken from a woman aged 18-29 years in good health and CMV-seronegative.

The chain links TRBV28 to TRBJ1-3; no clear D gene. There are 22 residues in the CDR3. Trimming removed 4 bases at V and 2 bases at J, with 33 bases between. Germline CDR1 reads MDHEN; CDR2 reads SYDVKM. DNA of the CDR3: TGTGCCAGCAGTTCGCCTTCTAACTCCGCGGGCCCACTGATGATAACTGGAAACACCATATATTTT. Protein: CASSSPSNSAGPLMITGNTIYF.

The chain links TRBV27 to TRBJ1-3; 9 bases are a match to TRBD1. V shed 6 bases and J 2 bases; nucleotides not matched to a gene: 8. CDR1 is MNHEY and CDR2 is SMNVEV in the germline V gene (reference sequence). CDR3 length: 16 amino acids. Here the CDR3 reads CASRATGTGTGNTIYF. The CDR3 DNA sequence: TGTGCCAGCAGAGCTACCGGGACAGGGACTGGAAACACCATATATTTT.

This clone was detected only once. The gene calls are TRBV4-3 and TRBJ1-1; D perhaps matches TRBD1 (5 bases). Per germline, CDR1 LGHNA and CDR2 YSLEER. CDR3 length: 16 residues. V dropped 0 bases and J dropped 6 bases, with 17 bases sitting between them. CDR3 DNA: TGCGCCAGCAGCCAAGAAAATGGGGGGAACTTCGCTGAAGCTTTCTTT. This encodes CASSQENGGNFAEAFF.

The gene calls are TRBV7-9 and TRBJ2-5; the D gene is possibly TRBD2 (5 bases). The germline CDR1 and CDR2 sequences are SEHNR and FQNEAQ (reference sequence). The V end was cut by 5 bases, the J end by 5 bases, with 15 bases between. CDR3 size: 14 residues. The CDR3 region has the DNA TGTGCCAGCAGCCCACTAGTGGGCGGCGAGACCCAGTACTTC. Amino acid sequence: CASSPLVGGETQYF.

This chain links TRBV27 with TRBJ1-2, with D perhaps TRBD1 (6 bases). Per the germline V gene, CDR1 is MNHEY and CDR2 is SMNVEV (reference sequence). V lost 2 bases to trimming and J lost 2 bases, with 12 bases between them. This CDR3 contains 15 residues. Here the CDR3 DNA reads TGTGCCAGCAGTTTACGTCGACAGGAAAACTATGGCTACACCTTC. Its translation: CASSLRRQENYGYTF.

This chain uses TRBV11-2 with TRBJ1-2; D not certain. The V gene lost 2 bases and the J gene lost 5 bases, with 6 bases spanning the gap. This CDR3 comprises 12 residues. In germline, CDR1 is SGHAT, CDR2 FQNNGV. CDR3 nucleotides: TGTGCCAGCAGCTTAACTGGTTATGGCTACACCTTC. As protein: CASSLTGYGYTF.

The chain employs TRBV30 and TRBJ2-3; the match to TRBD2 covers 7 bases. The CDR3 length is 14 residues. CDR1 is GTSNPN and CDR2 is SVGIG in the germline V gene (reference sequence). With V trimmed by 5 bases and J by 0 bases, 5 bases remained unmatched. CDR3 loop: CAWASGLSTDTQYF. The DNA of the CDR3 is TGTGCCTGGGCTAGCGGCCTGAGCACAGATACGCAGTATTTT.

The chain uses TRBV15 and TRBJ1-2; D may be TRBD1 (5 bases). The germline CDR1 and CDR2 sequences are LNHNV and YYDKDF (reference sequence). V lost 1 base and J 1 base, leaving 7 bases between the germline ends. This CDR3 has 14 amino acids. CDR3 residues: CATSRGRVNYGYTF. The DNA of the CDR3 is TGTGCCACCAGCAGAGGCAGGGTTAACTATGGCTACACCTTC.

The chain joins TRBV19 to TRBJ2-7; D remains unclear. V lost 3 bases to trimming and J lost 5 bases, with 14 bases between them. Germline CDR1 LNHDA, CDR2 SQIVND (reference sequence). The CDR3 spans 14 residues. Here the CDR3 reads CASSIYEEGNEQYF. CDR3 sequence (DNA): TGTGCCAGTAGTATTTACGAGGAAGGAAACGAGCAGTACTTC.

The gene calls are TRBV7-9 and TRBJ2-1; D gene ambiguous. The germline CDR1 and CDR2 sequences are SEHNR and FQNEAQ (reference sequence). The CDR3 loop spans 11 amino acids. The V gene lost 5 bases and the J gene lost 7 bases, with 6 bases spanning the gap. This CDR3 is CASSLRNEQFF. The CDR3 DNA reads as TGTGCCAGCAGCCTACGTAATGAGCAGTTCTTC.